A single sample gave rise to the 23 T cell receptor beta chains below, sequenced in a study of beta chain features in type 1 diabetes (dated by TCRdb to the late 2010s). The method was the immunoSEQ multiplex PCR assay. The entire amount of isolated RNA was reverse transcribed using the High Capacity cDNA Reverse Transcription Kit, so the sequenced TCRB transcripts were expressed ones. Here the immuneACCESS table is served through TCRdb, limited to in-frame sequences with V and J called. Missing clones are a known gap in these copies; in checked studies unresolved V genes cover under half, and the rest lacks a known reason. The sample includes 250,000 to 350,000 clones, with 12% to 15% observed a single time. The ten top clones hold more than 6.5% of the sample. The sample taken for sequencing was central memory CD4+ T cells from blood. The receptors shown here come from a man under 40 in good health.

J is TRBJ1-6 and V is TRBV5-1; 7 nucleotides match TRBD1. CDR3 length equals 15 residues. V dropped 0 bases and J dropped 5; count of bases not matched to a gene: 2. The germline CDR1 and CDR2 sequences are SGHRS and YFSETQ. CDR3 coding DNA: TGCGCCAGCAGCTTGGCCGGGACAGATAATTCACCCCTCCACTTT. It yields the protein CASSLAGTDNSPLHF.

This clone occurred many times. The rearrangement uses TRBV14 and TRBJ1-1; no clear D. V was shortened by 5 bases and J by 1 base, with 8 bases between the two germline ends. The V gene's germline CDR1 is SGHDN and CDR2 FVKESK. The CDR3 covers 13 residues. CDR3 region: CASSRGRNTEAFF. The DNA for the CDR3 is TGTGCCAGCAGCAGAGGGAGGAACACTGAAGCTTTCTTT.

There are a few counts of this clone. The same CDR3 also results from other DNA sequences found in this sample. V is TRBV4-1 and J is TRBJ1-2; 8 bases fit TRBD1. The CDR3 runs 16 residues. Germline V gene data show CDR1 as MGHRA and CDR2 as YSYEKL. V shed 2 bases and J 4 bases; nucleotides not matched to a gene: 9. The CDR3 sequence: CASSQPRQGKGYGYTF. For the CDR3, the DNA is TGCGCCAGCAGCCAACCCAGACAGGGGAAAGGCTATGGCTACACCTTC.

The CDR3 sequence: CASSLAGLPYNEQFF. The CDR3 nucleotides are TGTGCCAGCAGTTTAGCCGGGCTACCCTACAATGAGCAGTTCTTC. The chain couples TRBV28 to TRBJ2-1; D is uncertain. The CDR3 sequence is 15 residues long. Germline V lookup: CDR1 MDHEN, CDR2 SYDVKM. Trimming stripped 2 bases from V and 2 bases from J, with 10 bases between.

Ten or more counts support this clone. The chain employs TRBV7-9 and TRBJ1-4, with D perhaps TRBD1 (5 bases). This CDR3 is 15 amino acids long. Germline loops: CDR1 SEHNR, CDR2 FQNEAQ (reference sequence). The ends were cut back, 5 bases at V and 6 bases at J, with 16 bases in the middle. As DNA, the CDR3 is TGTGCCAGCAGCCCGACCGGGACTCGCTATGAAAAACTGTTTTTT. Amino acid sequence: CASSPTGTRYEKLFF. Filled out from reference TRBV7-9 and TRBJ1-4, the complete variable domain reads DTGVSQNPRHKITKRGQNVTFRCDPISEHNRLYWYRQTLGQGPEFLTYFQNEAQLEKSRLLSDRFSAERPKGSFSTLEIQRTEQGDSAMYLCASSPTGTRYEKLFFGSGTQLSVL.

The J gene is TRBJ2-1, the V gene TRBV19, with 12 bases aligning to TRBD1. Germline CDR1 and CDR2: LNHDA and SQIVND (reference sequence). Trimming took 2 bases from V and 8 from J; bases not matched to a gene: 10. The CDR3 is 17 residues long. The CDR3 DNA is TGTGCCAGTAGTATACCTTCGGGACAGGGGGCGTTCTATGAGCAGTTCTTC. Protein product: CASSIPSGQGAFYEQFF.

This clone turned up a few times. This chain connects TRBV7-7 to TRBJ2-1; the match to TRBD1 covers 7 bases. Germline V gives CDR1 SSHAT, CDR2 FNYEAQ (reference sequence). V shed 6 bases and J 5 bases; nucleotides not matched to a gene: 7. The CDR3 extends over 14 amino acids. The CDR3 loop is CASSPDRRHNEQFF. The CDR3 nucleotides read TGTGCCAGCAGTCCGGACAGGCGCCACAATGAGCAGTTCTTC.

The rearrangement joins TRBV6-5 to TRBJ1-1; D ambiguous. There are 14 residues in the CDR3. The V gene's germline CDR1 is MNHEY and CDR2 SVGAGI. V lost 5 bases to trimming and J lost 1 base, with 11 bases between them. The CDR3 DNA is TGTGCCAGCAGTCAAGGGTGGGCGAACACTGAAGCTTTCTTT. Protein product: CASSQGWANTEAFF.

This chain connects TRBV7-2 to TRBJ1-1; 12 bases are shared with TRBD1. Germline values: CDR1 SGHTA, CDR2 FQGNSA. The ends lost 2 bases at V and 5 bases at J; junction bases unmatched: 9. The CDR3 has 17 residues. The CDR3: CASSLRPGTGGFTEAFF. The CDR3, as DNA: TGTGCCAGCAGCTTACGACCCGGGACAGGGGGCTTTACTGAAGCTTTCTTT. Full variable domain (rest looked up from reference TRBV7-2 and TRBJ1-1): GAGVSQSPSNKVTEKGKDVELRCDPISGHTALYWYRQSLGQGLEFLIYFQGNSAPDKSGLPSDRFSAERTGGSVSTLTIQRTQQEDSAVYLCASSLRPGTGGFTEAFFGQGTRLTVV.

The chain has TRBV4-3 and TRBJ2-6; no firm D call. The CDR3 is 15 residues long. Trimming shortened V by 2 bases and J by 0 bases, and 5 bases separated the two germline ends. Germline loops: CDR1 LGHNA, CDR2 YSLEER. CDR3 loop: CASSQHTSGANVLTF. CDR3 sequence (DNA): TGCGCCAGCAGCCAACACACCTCTGGGGCCAACGTCCTGACTTTC.

This clone was observed a handful of times. This chain uses TRBV6-5 with TRBJ1-4, with 10 bases fitting TRBD1. This CDR3 spans 13 amino acids. Germline CDR1 reads MNHEY; CDR2 reads SVGAGI. The V gene end was trimmed by 10 bases and the J gene end by 6 bases; junction bases not matched to a gene: 5. As DNA, the CDR3 is TGTGCCACCCGGACAGGGGGAGATGAAAAACTGTTTTTT. Encoded protein: CATRTGGDEKLFF.

This clone occurred a few times. This chain connects TRBV7-8 to TRBJ2-7; 7 nucleotides match TRBD2. CDR1 and CDR2 (germline): SGHVS, FQNEAQ. Germline trimming cut 0 bases from V and 5 bases from J; bases unmatched to any gene: 1. The CDR3 covers 13 residues. The CDR3 loop reads CASSLAGGNEQYV. Written as DNA, the CDR3 is TGTGCCAGCAGCTTAGCGGGAGGGAACGAGCAGTACGTC.

CDR3 sequence: CASSWGSLNTEAFF. Written as DNA, the CDR3 is TGTGCCAGCAGTTGGGGGTCCTTGAACACTGAAGCTTTCTTT. V usage is TRBV6-5 and J usage is TRBJ1-1, with D perhaps TRBD1 (5 bases). Germline V lookup: CDR1 MNHEY, CDR2 SVGAGI. The CDR3 spans 14 residues. The germline V and J ends were trimmed by 4 bases and 0 bases, with 9 bases remaining between them.

In its sample, this clone was seen many times. The J gene is TRBJ2-3, the V gene TRBV7-2, with TRBD2 as a possible D gene (5 bases). The CDR3 sequence is 18 residues long. The V and J ends lost 5 bases and 0 bases respectively, with 21 bases between them. The germline V gene encodes CDR1 SGHTA and CDR2 FQGNSA. CDR3 bases: TGTGCCAGCAGCCCCGCCTTCGCGGGCGGATCTAGCACAGATACGCAGTATTTT. Its translation: CASSPAFAGGSSTDTQYF.

This clone was observed a handful of times. The chain couples TRBV5-4 to TRBJ2-3, with D tentatively TRBD1 or TRBD2 (5 bases each). The CDR3 sequence is 16 residues long. Germline V CDR1 and CDR2: SGHNT, YYREEE (reference sequence). V lost 3 bases, J lost 2 bases, and 16 bases lay in between. CDR3 protein: CASSWGLGEFTDTQYF. The CDR3 DNA follows: TGTGCCAGCAGCTGGGGCCTGGGGGAATTCACAGATACGCAGTATTTT.

This clone was counted only a few times. This CDR3 is CASSLTAGWGDEQFF. The DNA for the CDR3 is TGTGCCAGCAGCCTCACCGCGGGATGGGGTGATGAGCAGTTCTTC. J is TRBJ2-1 and V is TRBV7-9; maybe TRBD2 (6 bases). Looked up from germline, CDR1 is SEHNR and CDR2 is FQNEAQ (reference sequence). V lost 5 bases and J lost 8, with 19 bases in between. The CDR3 totals 15 residues.

This sequence joins TRBV7-7 and TRBJ1-3; TRBD1 matches 11 bases. The CDR3 totals 15 residues. Trimming cost V 5 bases and J 4 bases; bases outside gene matches: 4. Germline V gene data show CDR1 as SSHAT and CDR2 as FNYEAQ (reference sequence). Written as DNA, the CDR3 is TGTGCCAGCAGCCAAGGGACAGGGGGAGGAAACACCATATATTTT. Protein product: CASSQGTGGGNTIYF.

This clone was observed a few times. The V call is TRBV29-1, the J call TRBJ2-5, with 7 bases fitting TRBD1. The trim removed 4 bases at V and 4 bases at J, leaving 6 bases unmatched. Germline lookup yields CDR1 SQVTM and CDR2 ANQGSEA. The CDR3 covers 13 residues. The CDR3 DNA is TGCAGCGTTGTTGGGGACAGAGGAGAGACCCAGTACTTC. Protein sequence: CSVVGDRGETQYF.

This clone was seen a few times. The chain carries TRBV11-1 and TRBJ2-7; D is unclear. CDR1 and CDR2 from the germline V gene are SGHAT and FQDESV (reference sequence). The germline V and J ends were trimmed by 3 bases and 2 bases, with 14 bases remaining between them. CDR3 length: 15 amino acids. The CDR3 sequence: CASSFRFQRAYEQYV. The CDR3 nucleotides are TGTGCCAGCAGCTTTCGTTTTCAGAGAGCCTACGAGCAGTACGTC.

V is TRBV2 and J is TRBJ2-3, with a tentative D call TRBD1 (6 bases). V lost 2 bases to trimming and J lost 6 bases, with 9 bases between them. This CDR3 is 13 amino acids long. The V gene's germline CDR1 is SNHLY and CDR2 FYNNEI. The chain's CDR3 is CASSEQGMDTQYF. The CDR3 coding sequence is TGTGCCAGCAGTGAACAGGGGATGGATACGCAGTATTTT. Filled out from reference TRBV2 and TRBJ2-3, the complete variable domain reads EPEVTQTPSHQVTQMGQEVILRCVPISNHLYFYWYRQILGQKVEFLVSFYNNEISEKSEIFDDQFSVERPDGSNFTLKIRSTKLEDSAMYFCASSEQGMDTQYFGPGTRLTVL.

The chain carries TRBV5-6 and TRBJ2-3, with D perhaps matching TRBD2 (6 bases). CDR1 is SGHDT, CDR2 YYEEEE, per germline. V was shortened by 2 bases and J by 2 bases, with 15 bases between the two germline ends. The length of the CDR3 is 16 residues. CDR3 sequence reads: CASSFRRAYNTDTQYF. In DNA form, the CDR3 reads TGTGCCAGCAGCTTCCGGAGGGCCTATAACACAGATACGCAGTATTTT.

This clone occurred a few times. The chain uses TRBV14 and TRBJ1-1; weak D call: TRBD1 (5 bases). CDR3 length: 14 residues. Trimming stripped 1 base from V and 5 bases from J, with 11 bases between. Germline CDR1 SGHDN, CDR2 FVKESK. The CDR3 DNA sequence: TGTGCCAGCAGCCAAGTTTGGGGGAAAACTGAAGCTTTCTTT. It encodes CASSQVWGKTEAFF.

This clone was seen at least ten times. The chain employs TRBV7-9 and TRBJ2-5; 14 nucleotides align to TRBD2. The junction had 14 bases not matched to a gene; V was cut back by 4 bases and J by 4 bases. Germline values: CDR1 SEHNR, CDR2 FQNEAQ (reference sequence). The CDR3 extends over 19 amino acids. The CDR3 DNA follows: TGTGCCAGCAGCTCACCGGGACTAGCGGGAGTGGGATTCCTAGAGACCCAGTACTTC. Translating gives CASSSPGLAGVGFLETQYF.